This is a list of T cell receptor beta chains from one sample in a study of blood T cell repertoires in COVID-19. Repertoires were generated with immunoSEQ multiplex PCR, while TCRdb's copy carries only in-frame clones and drops some. The sample yields approximately 78,000 clones, around 78% seen once. The sample comprised peripheral blood. The receptor source for this set is a woman of 80 years or more with acute or convalescent COVID-19. Both conserved end residues are part of each CDR3. The D gene is left open where the match is weak. Clone size, where shown, is once, few, many, or a class for clones that have expanded.

d_call	v_call	j_call	clone_size	cdr3_nt	cdr3_aa
NA	TRBV7-8	TRBJ2-7	NA	TGTGCCAGCAGCTTATTAGGGGGGGCAGGACGCTACGAGCAGTACTTC	CASSLLGGAGRYEQYF
NA	TRBV7-9	TRBJ2-6	NA	TGTGCCAGCAGCTTCCGACAGACCTCTGGGGCCAACGTCCTGACTTTC	CASSFRQTSGANVLTF
TRBD2	TRBV9	TRBJ2-3	NA	TGTGCCAGCAGCGTAGTCAGCGGGGGGGCCGATACGCAGTATTTT	CASSVVSGGADTQYF
TRBD1	TRBV7-9	TRBJ2-7	NA	TGTGCCAGCAGCGCGTACGGACAGGAGAGCTCCTACGAGCAGTACTTC	CASSAYGQESSYEQYF
NA	TRBV10-1	TRBJ1-5	few	TGCGCCAGCAGTGAAGGGGACAAGCCCCAGCATTTT	CASSEGDKPQHF
NA	TRBV12-3/TRBV12-4	TRBJ2-7	NA	TGTGCCAGCCTGGGGCGAGCCTACGAGCAGTACTTC	CASLGRAYEQYF
TRBD1	TRBV7-3	TRBJ2-2	NA	TGTGCCAGCAGCACGACAGGGCCCGGGGAGCTGTTTTTT	CASSTTGPGELFF
NA	TRBV7-8	TRBJ1-3	NA	TGTGCCAGCAGCTTAGGGCAGACTGGAAACACCATATATTTT	CASSLGQTGNTIYF
NA	TRBV19	TRBJ1-1	NA	TGTGCCAGTAGTAAGCTATCACGGGGGGGCGCTTTCTTT	CASSKLSRGGAFF
TRBD2	TRBV11-2	TRBJ2-1	once	TGTGCCAGCAGCTTAAACCTAGCGGGTTCGGTTGGGAATGAGCAGTTCTTC	CASSLNLAGSVGNEQFF
NA	TRBV19	TRBJ1-5	NA	TGTGCCAGTAGTATCGGGGGAGACCAGCCCCAGCATTTT	CASSIGGDQPQHF
TRBD2	TRBV6-6	TRBJ2-1	NA	TGTGCCAGCAGTTACGCCGAGGGACTAGAGCAGTTCTTC	CASSYAEGLEQFF
TRBD1	TRBV24-1	TRBJ2-6	once	TGTGCCACCAGCCCGGGACAGGGCCTCTCTGGGGCCAACGTCCTGACTTTC	CATSPGQGLSGANVLTF
NA	TRBV5-8	TRBJ1-1	NA	TGTGCCAGCAGCTTGGCTTTGAACACTGAAGCTTTCTTT	CASSLALNTEAFF
NA	TRBV27	TRBJ2-1	NA	TGTGCCAGCAGTTGGGTTATTCAGGGACTCTACAATGAGCAGTTCTTC	CASSWVIQGLYNEQFF
NA	TRBV11-3	TRBJ1-2	NA	TGTGCCAGCAGCTTAGGTTTCAGTAACTATGGCTACACCTTC	CASSLGFSNYGYTF
TRBD1	TRBV2	TRBJ2-3	NA	TGTGCCAGCAACCGTCCGCGGGACAGGGGGGACACAGATACGCAGTATTTT	CASNRPRDRGDTDTQYF
NA	TRBV5-8	TRBJ1-1	few	TGTGCCAGCAGTGTAGGCGAACGGGAGACTGAAGCTTTCTTT	CASSVGERETEAFF